This T cell receptor beta chain was captured by sequencing in a study of human T cells and chemical hapten exposure. TCRdb ran MiXCR on the RACE reads and lists one entry per CDR3 protein. The table includes roughly 100,000 distinct CDR3 sequences, less than 45% detected once. Overall study findings and caveats: Expanded TCRs grouped into significantly more large CDR3 similarity clusters than controls produced. Sensitizing to DPC left TCRs with a frequency above 1 in 1000 unaltered. As patch test score rose, PT1 expanded TCR counts tended to rise as well.

This clonotype has only a few counts. Its antigen remains unidentified. CDR3 length: 14 amino acids. V lost 5 bases and J lost 1, with 11 bases in between. Time point described: patch test 3, about 24 weeks after DPC sensitization. As for treatment: therapeutic diphenylcyclopropenone sensitization with weekly scalp DPC. The chain links TRBV12-3 or TRBV12-4 to TRBJ1-2; the D is unclear. The receptor was derived from a man aged 40-55 years with alopecia areata. Some clones in this sample may be carry-over from other donors' samples. Material: whole blood, obtained in connection with sensitization to the hapten diphenylcyclopropenone (DPC). CDR3 sequence (DNA): TGTGCCAGCAGTCCACAGCTTGTTAACTATGGCTACACCTTC. It translates to CASSPQLVNYGYTF.